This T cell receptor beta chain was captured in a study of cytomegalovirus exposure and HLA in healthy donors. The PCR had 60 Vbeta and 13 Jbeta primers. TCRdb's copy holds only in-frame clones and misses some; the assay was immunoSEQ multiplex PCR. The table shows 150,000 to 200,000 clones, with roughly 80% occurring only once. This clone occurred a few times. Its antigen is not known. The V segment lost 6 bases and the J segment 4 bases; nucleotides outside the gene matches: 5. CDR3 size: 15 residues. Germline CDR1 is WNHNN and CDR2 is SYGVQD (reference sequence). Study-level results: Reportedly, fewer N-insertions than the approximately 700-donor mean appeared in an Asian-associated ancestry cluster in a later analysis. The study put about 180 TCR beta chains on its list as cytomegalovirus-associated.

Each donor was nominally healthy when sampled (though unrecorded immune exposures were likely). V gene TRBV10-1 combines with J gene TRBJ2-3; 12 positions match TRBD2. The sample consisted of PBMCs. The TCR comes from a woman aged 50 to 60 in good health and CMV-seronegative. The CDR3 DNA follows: TGCGCCAGCAGCCGACTAGCGGGGGTTGCAGATACGCAGTATTTT. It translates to CASSRLAGVADTQYF.